This TCR beta chain came from a study of T cell responses to AZD1222 COVID-19 vaccine. Study observations and caveats: Vaccine-associated CD4 TCRs spanned spike, dominant at 160-218 and 743-854.

Turning to this clone: Its antigen is unidentified.

Sequencing was performed with immunoSEQ multiplex PCR; in TCRdb, only in-frame clones are kept and a portion is missing. The profile covers 100,000 or so clones, with over 75% appearing a single time and 2% to 3% taken by the ten largest. V gave up 0 bases and J gave up 6 bases, with 18 bases separating them. The germline CDR1 and CDR2 sequences are MNHEY and SVGEGT. This CDR3 is built from 17 residues. The rearrangement uses TRBV6-2 or TRBV6-3 and TRBJ1-5; D ambiguous. The sequencing here drew on peripheral blood, taken on day 0 of AZD1222 vaccination. The receptor's source is an adult in good health. The CDR3 protein is CASSYSIKRARGQPQHF. CDR3 DNA sequence: TGTGCCAGCAGTTACTCGATAAAGAGGGCGCGGGGTCAGCCCCAGCATTTT.